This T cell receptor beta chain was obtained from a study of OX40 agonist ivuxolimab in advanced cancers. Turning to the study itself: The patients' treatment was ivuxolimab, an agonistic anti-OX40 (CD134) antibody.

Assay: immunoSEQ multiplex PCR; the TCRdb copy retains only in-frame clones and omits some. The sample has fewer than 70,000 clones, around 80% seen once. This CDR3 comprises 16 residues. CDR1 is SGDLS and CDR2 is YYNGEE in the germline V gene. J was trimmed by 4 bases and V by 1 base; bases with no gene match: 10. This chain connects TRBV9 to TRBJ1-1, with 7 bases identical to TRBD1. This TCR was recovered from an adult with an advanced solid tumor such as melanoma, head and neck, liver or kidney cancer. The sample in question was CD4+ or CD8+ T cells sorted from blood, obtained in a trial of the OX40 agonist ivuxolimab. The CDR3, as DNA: TGTGCCAGCAGCGTAACGACAGGGACCCGGGGCACTGAAGCTTTCTTT. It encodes CASSVTTGTRGTEAFF.